These 18 T cell receptor beta chains originate from one sample sequenced in a study of T cell responses to AZD1222 COVID-19 vaccine. Libraries were prepared by immunoSEQ multiplex PCR; TCRdb keeps only in-frame clonotypes and omits some of them. The sample contains 140,000 to 150,000 clones, around 85% of which appear only once. Source: peripheral blood, taken on day 0 of AZD1222 vaccination. The receptors shown here come from an adult in good health.

V is TRBV5-1 and J is TRBJ2-2, with TRBD1 matching over 8 bases. Germline V gene data show CDR1 as SGHRS and CDR2 as YFSETQ. V lost 0 bases, J lost 9 bases, and 13 bases stayed unmatched. The CDR3 extends over 17 amino acids. The CDR3 nucleotides are TGCGCCAGCAGCTTGGCCTTAGGACAGGGAGGTACAAGGGAGCTGTTTTTT. It yields the protein CASSLALGQGGTRELFF.

This clone was detected once. The gene calls are TRBV3-1 (or the pseudogene TRBV3-2) and TRBJ1-6, with D unclear. Per the germline V gene, CDR1 is LGHDT and CDR2 is YNNKEL (reference sequence). V was clipped by 6 bases and J by 8 bases, with 8 bases between them. CDR3 size: 12 residues. Here the CDR3 DNA reads TGTGCCAGCAGATTGAGTGATTCACCCCTCCACTTT. Amino acids: CASRLSDSPLHF.

The V gene is TRBV29-1, the J gene TRBJ1-3, with D unclear. V lost 7 bases to trimming and J lost 4 bases, with 11 bases between them. The germline CDR1 and CDR2 sequences are SQVTM and ANQGSEA. The CDR3 length is 12 residues. This chain's CDR3 is CSADEGGNTIYF. CDR3 sequence (DNA): TGCAGCGCCGACGAGGGCGGAAACACCATATATTTT.

The chain carries TRBV11-2 and TRBJ2-7; D may be TRBD1 (5 bases). CDR3 size: 16 residues. Germline assignment: CDR1 SGHAT and CDR2 FQNNGV. Deletions cut 4 bases from V and 0 bases from J, with 16 bases between. The CDR3 DNA reads TGTGCCAGCAGCTCCTCACAGGCCAGCGCCTCCTACGAGCAGTACTTC. Its translation: CASSSSQASASYEQYF.

The V and J genes are TRBV10-3 and TRBJ1-5, with 9 nucleotides matching TRBD1. The V gene's germline CDR1 is ENHRY and CDR2 SYGVKD. The CDR3 is 17 amino acids. Trimming cost V 11 bases and J 0 bases; bases outside gene matches: 14. CDR3 sequence (DNA): TGTGCCCCCTGGCGGGGACAGGGTATCGGTAGCAATCAGCCCCAGCATTTT. Residues: CAPWRGQGIGSNQPQHF.

This chain links TRBV9 with TRBJ2-5; D is perhaps TRBD1 (6 bases). CDR3 size: 14 residues. From germline, CDR1 is SGDLS and CDR2 YYNGEE. Trimming pared 3 bases from V and 2 bases from J, leaving 11 bases between. In nucleotides, the CDR3 is TGTGCCAGCAGCGCGGACAGTTTTCAAGAGACCCAGTACTTC. It codes for CASSADSFQETQYF.

The rearrangement joins TRBV19 to TRBJ1-5; TRBD1 matches at 11 bases. The germline V gene encodes CDR1 LNHDA and CDR2 SQIVND (reference sequence). V shed 0 bases and J 0 bases; nucleotides not matched to a gene: 10. CDR3 length: 20 amino acids. The CDR3 loop is CASSIEGTGGTFYSNQPQHF. The CDR3, as DNA: TGTGCCAGTAGTATAGAAGGGACAGGGGGTACCTTTTATAGCAATCAGCCCCAGCATTTT. The full variable domain, completed using reference TRBV19 and TRBJ1-5, is DGGITQSPKYLFRKEGQNVTLSCEQNLNHDAMYWYRQDPGQGLRLIYYSQIVNDFQKGDIAEGYSVSREKKESFPLTVTSAQKNPTAFYLCASSIEGTGGTFYSNQPQHFGDGTRLSIL.

The chain links TRBV2 to TRBJ1-1; no definite D call. There are 12 residues in the CDR3. Trimming removed 4 bases at V and 1 base at J, with 4 bases between. The germline V gene encodes CDR1 SNHLY and CDR2 FYNNEI. In nucleotides, the CDR3 is TGTGCCAGCAGTGGACAGAACACTGAAGCTTTCTTT. It encodes CASSGQNTEAFF.

V gene TRBV18 combines with J gene TRBJ2-2; D perhaps matches TRBD2 (5 bases). Germline CDR1 reads KGHSH; CDR2 reads LQKENI. Trimming removed 0 bases at V and 5 bases at J, with 13 bases between. This CDR3 spans 16 amino acids. The CDR3 DNA sequence: TGTGCCAGCTCACCACCGGTGTCCGGCGGGACCGGGGAGCTGTTTTTT. Translated, it gives CASSPPVSGGTGELFF.

This clone was seen a handful of times. This chain links TRBV30 with TRBJ1-6; D uncertain. V lost 0 bases to trimming and J lost 7 bases, with 13 bases between them. This CDR3 is built from 15 residues. The V gene's germline CDR1 is GTSNPN and CDR2 SVGIG (reference sequence). CDR3 amino acids: CAWSVTNEGNSPLHF. As DNA, the CDR3 is TGTGCCTGGAGTGTAACCAATGAAGGCAATTCACCCCTCCACTTT. Filled out from reference TRBV30 and TRBJ1-6, the complete variable domain reads SQTIHQWPATLVQPVGSPLSLECTVEGTSNPNLYWYRQAAGRGLQLLFYSVGIGQISSEVPQNLSASRPQDRQFILSSKKLLLSDSGFYLCAWSVTNEGNSPLHFGNGTRLTVT.

A single count supports this clone. This chain links TRBV2 with TRBJ1-2; TRBD1 aligns across 7 bases. V was pared by 6 bases and J by 3 bases, with 7 bases of the junction left unmatched. This CDR3 spans 14 amino acids. Germline loops: CDR1 SNHLY, CDR2 FYNNEI. This chain's CDR3 is CASRRNTGDYGYTF. The CDR3 bases are TGTGCCAGCAGGAGGAATACAGGGGACTATGGCTACACCTTC.

Turning to this clone: Within the sample, other DNA sequences also encode this same CDR3. This chain uses TRBV5-1 with TRBJ2-7; 10 positions match TRBD1. V dropped 4 bases and J dropped 5; count of bases not matched to a gene: 9. Germline lookup yields CDR1 SGHRS and CDR2 YFSETQ. The CDR3 consists of 15 residues. The CDR3 DNA follows: TGCGCCAGCAGCCAGCGGAGACAGGGGGCAGACGAGCAGTACTTC. Protein: CASSQRRQGADEQYF.

V and J are TRBV12-3 or TRBV12-4 and TRBJ1-6, with D perhaps matching TRBD1 (5 bases). V dropped 3 bases and J dropped 8 bases, with 8 bases sitting between them. The CDR3 contains 13 residues. CDR3 sequence: CASSLDTYSPLHF. DNA of the CDR3: TGTGCCAGCAGTTTGGACACCTATTCACCCCTCCACTTT.

The CDR3 DNA reads as TGTGCCAGTAGTATAGAATTCAGGGGGCGCGGCACTGAAGCTTTCTTT. Translated, it gives CASSIEFRGRGTEAFF. This sequence joins TRBV19 and TRBJ1-1, with TRBD1 matching 8 bases. Germline V gene lookup returns CDR1 LNHDA and CDR2 SQIVND (reference sequence). This CDR3 is 16 amino acids long. V dropped 0 bases and J dropped 4; count of bases not matched to a gene: 7. The full variable domain, rest sourced from reference TRBV19 and TRBJ1-1, is DGGITQSPKYLFRKEGQNVTLSCEQNLNHDAMYWYRQDPGQGLRLIYYSQIVNDFQKGDIAEGYSVSREKKESFPLTVTSAQKNPTAFYLCASSIEFRGRGTEAFFGQGTRLTVV.

Only a few counts were recorded for this clone. V is TRBV6-5 and J is TRBJ1-5; D may be TRBD1 (6 bases). CDR3 length equals 15 residues. V lost 7 bases, J lost 0 bases, and 13 bases lay in between. Germline V gives CDR1 MNHEY, CDR2 SVGAGI. The CDR3 is CASKWTVLSNQPQHF. Here the CDR3 DNA reads TGTGCCAGCAAATGGACAGTACTTAGCAATCAGCCCCAGCATTTT.

The CDR3 reads CASSIFMGTGDTEAFF. The CDR3 nucleotides are TGTGCCAGTAGTATCTTCATGGGCACTGGGGACACTGAAGCTTTCTTT. The V gene is TRBV19, the J gene TRBJ1-1; D call uncertain. This CDR3 is 16 amino acids long. CDR1 is LNHDA and CDR2 is SQIVND in the germline V gene (reference sequence). The V and J ends lost 3 bases and 3 bases respectively, with 17 bases between them.

The chain combines TRBV15 with TRBJ2-7; tentative D call: TRBD1 (6 bases). CDR3 length: 16 amino acids. The germline V and J ends were trimmed by 4 bases and 3 bases, with 19 bases remaining between them. Germline CDR1 is LNHNV and CDR2 is YYDKDF (reference sequence). CDR3: CATSTHLQGDYYEQYF. CDR3 in DNA: TGTGCCACCAGCACACACCTACAGGGTGACTACTACGAGCAGTACTTC.

The V call is TRBV7-8, the J call TRBJ1-4, with D unclear. V lost 3 bases and J 3 bases, leaving 8 bases between the germline ends. The CDR3 sequence is 14 residues long. The germline CDR1 and CDR2 sequences are SGHVS and FQNEAQ. The CDR3 DNA is TGTGCCAGCAGCTTGTCCAGATCTAATGAAAAACTGTTTTTT. Translating gives CASSLSRSNEKLFF.